This entry lists 32 T cell receptor beta chains sequenced from one sample in a study of radiation and T cells in renal cell carcinoma. Treatment in this sample: treatment-naive control, cytoreductive nephrectomy. Only in-frame clones appear in the TCRdb table, and some are missing; sequencing was by immunoSEQ multiplex PCR. The table lists 15,000 or so clones, just over 55% of them singletons. This material consisted of tumor tissue, taken from a patient whose treatment was nephrectomy without radiotherapy. These receptors came from a man aged 50 to 59 with renal cell carcinoma.

Only a few counts were recorded for this clone. The rearrangement joins TRBV29-1 to TRBJ1-1, with D possibly being TRBD1 (5 bases). CDR1 is SQVTM and CDR2 is ANQGSEA in the germline V gene. The V and J ends lost 7 bases and 1 base respectively, with 13 bases between them. The CDR3 is 13 residues long. The CDR3: CSGIGQTNTEAFF. For the CDR3, the DNA is TGCAGCGGTATCGGACAAACGAACACTGAAGCTTTCTTT.

This clone was counted only a few times. J is TRBJ1-6 and V is TRBV10-2; 8 bases are a match to TRBD1. V lost 6 bases to trimming and J lost 7 bases; unmatched junction nucleotides: 5. Germline CDR1 is WSHSY and CDR2 is SAAADI. This CDR3 comprises 14 residues. In DNA form, the CDR3 reads TGCGCCAGCAGCGGACAGGGATTCAATTCACCCCTCCACTTT. Translating gives CASSGQGFNSPLHF.

The V call is TRBV5-6, the J call TRBJ2-6; no definite D call. CDR1 and CDR2 (germline): SGHDT, YYEEEE. The CDR3 runs to 15 residues. The V and J ends lost 4 bases and 0 bases respectively, with 8 bases between them. The CDR3 is CASSLLGSGANVLTF. CDR3 DNA: TGTGCCAGCAGCCTCCTGGGCTCTGGGGCCAACGTCCTGACTTTC.

This clone was observed a few times. The rearrangement joins TRBV6-1 to TRBJ1-1; D ambiguous. CDR3 length: 13 amino acids. V lost 8 bases and J lost 4, with 14 bases in between. Germline CDR1 MNHNS, CDR2 SASEGT. The CDR3 region is CASGLAGGTEAFF. The DNA for the CDR3 is TGTGCCAGCGGGCTGGCAGGAGGCACTGAAGCTTTCTTT.

V and J are TRBV9 and TRBJ1-6; a weak D match, TRBD1 (5 bases). Between the trimmed V and J ends, which lost 0 bases and 10 bases, there was a span of 11 bases. This CDR3 comprises 14 residues. The germline gives CDR1 SGDLS, CDR2 YYNGEE. CDR3 protein: CASSVVGGGSPLHF. CDR3 DNA sequence: TGTGCCAGCAGCGTAGTGGGGGGAGGGTCACCCCTCCACTTT.

V gene TRBV7-6 combines with J gene TRBJ2-3, with 12 bases identical to TRBD2. From germline, CDR1 is SGHVS and CDR2 FNYEAQ. Germline trimming cut 1 base from V and 6 bases from J; bases unmatched to any gene: 8. This CDR3 is 17 amino acids long. This CDR3 reads CASSLGASGGAGDTQYF. The CDR3 DNA is TGTGCCAGCAGCTTAGGAGCTAGCGGGGGGGCCGGGGATACGCAGTATTTT.

This clone was seen only a few times. This chain links TRBV6-5 with TRBJ1-1; D unclear. This CDR3 comprises 13 residues. V lost 2 bases and J 2 bases, leaving 6 bases between the germline ends. Germline CDR1 reads MNHEY; CDR2 reads SVGAGI. In DNA, the CDR3 is TGTGCCAGCAGTTACAACAGTAACACTGAAGCTTTCTTT. Translating it yields CASSYNSNTEAFF.

V gene TRBV28 combines with J gene TRBJ1-3, with D perhaps matching TRBD1 (6 bases). The CDR3 is made up of 17 amino acids. The V gene's germline CDR1 is MDHEN and CDR2 SYDVKM. Trimming left V 6 bases short and J 0 bases short, with 18 bases between. CDR3 sequence reads: CASRGRGGSRSGNTIYF. The CDR3 DNA follows: TGTGCCAGCAGGGGTCGAGGGGGTTCCCGCTCTGGAAACACCATATATTTT.

This chain uses TRBV14 with TRBJ2-3; D is ambiguous. Trimming removed 2 bases at V and 0 bases at J, with 9 bases between. The germline gives CDR1 SGHDN, CDR2 FVKESK. This CDR3 region has 15 residues. CDR3 sequence (DNA): TGTGCCAGCAGCCAACAGCTGGGAAGCACAGATACGCAGTATTTT. The encoded protein is CASSQQLGSTDTQYF.

The chain combines TRBV28 with TRBJ2-7, with TRBD1 matching 8 bases. V gave up 3 bases and J gave up 5 bases; unmatched junction bases: 6. This CDR3 has 14 amino acids. Germline V gives CDR1 MDHEN, CDR2 SYDVKM. Here the CDR3 reads CASSFLDRAHEQYF. The CDR3 bases are TGTGCCAGCAGTTTCCTGGACAGGGCCCACGAGCAGTACTTC.

CDR3 nucleotides: TGTGCCATCAGTGAAGGAGGGGCGCGGGGTGTTCAGCCCCAGCATTTT. This gives the protein CAISEGGARGVQPQHF. The chain recombines TRBV10-3 with TRBJ1-5, with a possible D match to TRBD1 (5 bases). CDR3 length: 16 residues. Trimming stripped 3 bases from V and 6 bases from J, with 18 bases between. Germline CDR1 is ENHRY and CDR2 is SYGVKD.

The chain uses TRBV5-6 and TRBJ1-4; the D is unclear. Germline V gives CDR1 SGHDT, CDR2 YYEEEE. The CDR3 totals 11 residues. Deletions cut 2 bases from V and 8 bases from J, with 4 bases between. CDR3 residues: CASSFREKLFF. CDR3 in DNA: TGTGCCAGCAGCTTTAGAGAAAAACTGTTTTTT.

This clone is deemed large. CDR3 amino acids: CAWSSSGNTIYF. As DNA, the CDR3 is TGTGCCTGGAGTTCCTCTGGAAACACCATATATTTT. The V gene is TRBV30, the J gene TRBJ1-3; no clear D gene. Trimming shortened V by 2 bases and J by 0 bases, and 2 bases separated the two germline ends. The CDR3 extends over 12 amino acids. CDR1 GTSNPN and CDR2 SVGIG come from the germline V gene (reference sequence).

In its sample, this clone was seen a few times. The V call is TRBV25-1, the J call TRBJ1-5; maybe TRBD1 (5 bases). Per the germline V gene, CDR1 is MGHDK and CDR2 is SYGVNS. This CDR3 region has 15 residues. Trimming pared 4 bases from V and 4 bases from J, leaving 14 bases between. For the CDR3, the DNA is TGTGCCAGCAGTGGAAGCCCCCCAGGGAATCAGCCCCAGCATTTT. Translation: CASSGSPPGNQPQHF.

V gene TRBV19 combines with J gene TRBJ1-2; 7 bases fit TRBD1. Per the germline V gene, CDR1 is LNHDA and CDR2 is SQIVND (reference sequence). This CDR3 contains 17 residues. After removal of 0 bases from V and 5 bases from J, the junction contained 12 bases not matched to a gene. The CDR3 reads CASSIDQSTGASYGYTF. CDR3 DNA: TGTGCCAGTAGTATAGATCAAAGCACAGGGGCTTCATATGGCTACACCTTC.

This clone has just one count. This rearrangement joins TRBV2 to TRBJ2-5, with D perhaps given as TRBD1 or TRBD2 (6 bases each). CDR3 size: 16 residues. Trimming left V 7 bases short and J 5 bases short, with 23 bases between. The germline V gene has CDR1 SNHLY and CDR2 FYNNEI. CDR3 DNA sequence: TGTGCCAGCACCCCCCCGGGGGCTGCCTTTGCGGAGACCCAGTACTTC. Translating gives CASTPPGAAFAETQYF.

This CDR3 is CAIEDPGLAAYEQYF. CDR3 DNA sequence: TGTGCCATCGAAGACCCGGGACTAGCGGCCTACGAGCAGTACTTC. This chain joins TRBV10-3 and TRBJ2-5; 11 bases align to TRBD2. Near its end, the DNA agrees better with TRBJ2-7, so the J call may be wrong. The CDR3 is 15 amino acids. Germline values: CDR1 ENHRY, CDR2 SYGVKD.

The chain uses TRBV19 and TRBJ1-2; possibly TRBD1 for D (5 bases). The CDR3 contains 16 residues. V lost 3 bases, J lost 4 bases, and 18 bases lay in between. Germline V lookup: CDR1 LNHDA, CDR2 SQIVND (reference sequence). The CDR3: CASSINSGEWGYGYTF. The CDR3 bases are TGTGCCAGTAGTATCAACTCGGGGGAATGGGGCTATGGCTACACCTTC.

The CDR3 bases are TGTGCCATCAGGAGTGGGGGGGGACAGGGTGTTGGCTACACCTTC. It specifies CAIRSGGGQGVGYTF. The V and J genes are TRBV10-3 and TRBJ1-2; 9 bases match TRBD1. Per germline, CDR1 ENHRY and CDR2 SYGVKD. The CDR3 sequence is 15 residues long. The V gene end was trimmed by 6 bases and the J gene end by 7 bases; junction bases not matched to a gene: 12.

This clone has a handful of counts. The CDR3 reads CASSLGGWKPLHF. Here the CDR3 DNA reads TGTGCCAGCAGCTTAGGGGGGTGGAAGCCCCTCCACTTT. The V call is TRBV7-9, the J call TRBJ1-6, with D perhaps TRBD1 (5 bases). The ends were cut back, 1 base at V and 13 bases at J, with 11 bases in the middle. The CDR3 sequence is 13 residues long. Germline V gives CDR1 SEHNR, CDR2 FQNEAQ (reference sequence).

This chain uses TRBV5-6 with TRBJ1-2, with D possibly matching TRBD1 (5 bases). V gave up 4 bases and J gave up 4 bases, with 11 bases separating them. The CDR3 has 13 residues. Germline CDR1 and CDR2: SGHDT and YYEEEE. CDR3 in DNA: TGTGCCAGCAGCCTACGGGGGGGCTATGGCTACACCTTC. This translates into CASSLRGGYGYTF.

The chain uses TRBV2 and TRBJ1-5, with 7 bases lining up with TRBD1. Losses at the gene ends were 4 bases for V and 6 bases for J; bases not matched to a gene: 6. This CDR3 is 14 amino acids long. CDR1 and CDR2 (germline): SNHLY, FYNNEI. The CDR3 bases are TGTGCCAGCAGTGGAGGGGGCAACGGTCAGCCCCAGCATTTT. Translating gives CASSGGGNGQPQHF.

The chain has TRBV5-1 and TRBJ2-3; 7 bases fit TRBD1. V dropped 4 bases and J dropped 5; count of bases not matched to a gene: 7. Germline CDR1 reads SGHRS; CDR2 reads YFSETQ. The CDR3 covers 14 residues. The CDR3 DNA follows: TGCGCCAGCAGCCGGGACAGTGGAGGAGATACGCAGTATTTT. This gives the protein CASSRDSGGDTQYF.

The chain links TRBV11-3 to TRBJ1-1, with no clear D. The germline V and J ends were trimmed by 2 bases and 1 base, with 5 bases remaining between them. The germline V gene has CDR1 SGHNT and CDR2 YENEEA. The CDR3 covers 13 residues. The CDR3 region is CASSLTWNTEAFF. The CDR3 nucleotides read TGTGCCAGCAGCTTAACGTGGAACACTGAAGCTTTCTTT.

The chain links TRBV5-3 to TRBJ1-5, with D hard to call. TRBV5-3 is flagged as an ORF with uncertain function. CDR3 length: 13 residues. Trimming cost V 8 bases and J 9 bases, with 18 bases left between them. In DNA, the CDR3 is TGTGCCAGCAGCACGGGAACCCTCGGGCCCCAGCATTTT. It translates to CASSTGTLGPQHF.

This chain joins TRBV29-1 and TRBJ2-7, with TRBD1 matching 8 bases. Germline trimming cut 6 bases from V and 3 bases from J; bases unmatched to any gene: 10. The CDR3 has 14 amino acids. Germline V lookup: CDR1 SQVTM, CDR2 ANQGSEA. CDR3 coding DNA: TGCAGCGTGACCGGGACAGGAAACCTCTACGAGCAGTACTTC. This translates into CSVTGTGNLYEQYF.

The chain employs TRBV6-5 and TRBJ2-1; 8 bases map to TRBD2. Per the germline V gene, CDR1 is MNHEY and CDR2 is SVGAGI. The V and J ends lost 2 bases and 7 bases, in that order; junction bases with no gene match: 1. This CDR3 is built from 13 residues. The CDR3: CASSYERGNEQFF. CDR3 nucleotides: TGTGCCAGCAGTTACGAGCGGGGGAATGAGCAGTTCTTC.

The chain carries TRBV20-1 and TRBJ2-3; D not certain. The CDR3 totals 11 residues. Per germline, CDR1 DFQATT and CDR2 SNEGSKA (reference sequence). V lost 3 bases and J lost 8, with 9 bases in between. The CDR3 bases are TGCAGTGCTAGTAAAGTTGGTACGCAGTATTTT. It specifies CSASKVGTQYF.

The rearrangement links TRBV2 to TRBJ2-2; perhaps TRBD2 as D (6 bases). CDR3 length: 13 amino acids. Germline CDR1 reads SNHLY; CDR2 reads FYNNEI. The ends were cut back, 8 bases at V and 6 bases at J, with 13 bases in the middle. The CDR3 here is CASDPGGSGELFF. Here the CDR3 DNA reads TGTGCCAGCGACCCCGGGGGTTCCGGGGAGCTGTTTTTT.

This clone occurred a few times. The chain uses TRBV5-5 and TRBJ1-6; 7 bases map to TRBD1. Trimming at V came to 0 bases and at J to 1 base, leaving 1 base not matched to a gene. In germline, CDR1 is SGHKS, CDR2 YYEKEE (reference sequence). The CDR3 totals 16 residues. In DNA form, the CDR3 reads TGTGCCAGCAGCTTGGAGGGGGCGTCCTATAATTCACCCCTCCACTTT. Its protein is CASSLEGASYNSPLHF.

The V and J genes are TRBV29-1 and TRBJ2-7; 10 bases align to TRBD1. Germline V gene sequence: CDR1 SQVTM, CDR2 ANQGSEA. This CDR3 spans 14 amino acids. V shed 7 bases, J shed 1 base, and the junction held 7 bases outside the gene matches. CDR3 DNA sequence: TGCAGCGCGATCGACAGGGGGCTTTCCTACGAGCAGTACTTC. Amino acid sequence: CSAIDRGLSYEQYF.

This clone is medium-sized in the sample. The J gene is TRBJ2-3, the V gene TRBV10-1, with D possibly TRBD1 on 5 matching bases. The V end was cut by 3 bases, the J end by 1 base, with 8 bases between. Germline V CDR1 and CDR2: WNHNN, SYGVQD (reference sequence). The CDR3 covers 14 residues. CDR3 loop: CASSEGVRTDTQYF. CDR3 sequence (DNA): TGCGCCAGCAGTGAAGGGGTGCGCACAGATACGCAGTATTTT.